The sample holds one count of the clone carrying this TCR beta chain. The germline gives CDR1 MNHEY, CDR2 SMNVEV (reference sequence). V was trimmed by 6 bases and J by 12 bases, leaving 9 bases between them. The CDR3 is 9 amino acids. These data come from a study of graft-versus-host responses after intestinal transplantation. The repertoire was sequenced with immunoSEQ multiplex PCR; TCRdb's copy has only in-frame clones and lacks some. The repertoire holds about 10,000 clones, about 92% seen once, with under 6% in the top ten. The origin of this receptor is a human patient who received an intestinal transplant, so some T cells may come from the graft donor. V usage is TRBV27 and J usage is TRBJ2-7; D uncertain. The sequencing used PBMCs, collected around nine weeks after transplant. CDR3 protein: CASSEFGYF. CDR3 sequence (DNA): TGTGCCAGCAGCGAATTTGGGTACTTC.